The sequence of this T cell receptor beta chain was determined in a study of T cell responses to AZD1222 COVID-19 vaccine. Study-wide results and limits: The reported proportion of spike-specific TCRs targeting unmutated variant regions was nearly half.

The length of the CDR3 is 15 residues. CDR1 is MGHRA and CDR2 is YSYEKL in the germline V gene. V lost 4 bases, J lost 4 bases, and 6 bases stayed unmatched. On this clone itself: The antigen is unknown.

TCRdb keeps only in-frame clones here, not all; method: immunoSEQ multiplex PCR. The sample yields roughly 180,000 clones, more than 85% seen once. V gene TRBV4-1 combines with J gene TRBJ2-1; TRBD1 matches 8 bases. The sequencing here drew on peripheral blood, taken 28 days after the second AZD1222 dose. The sequence came from an adult who received the AZD1222 COVID-19 vaccine. The CDR3 DNA follows: TGCGCCAGCAGCCCCGGGACAGGCCTATACAATGAGCAGTTCTTC. Residues: CASSPGTGLYNEQFF.